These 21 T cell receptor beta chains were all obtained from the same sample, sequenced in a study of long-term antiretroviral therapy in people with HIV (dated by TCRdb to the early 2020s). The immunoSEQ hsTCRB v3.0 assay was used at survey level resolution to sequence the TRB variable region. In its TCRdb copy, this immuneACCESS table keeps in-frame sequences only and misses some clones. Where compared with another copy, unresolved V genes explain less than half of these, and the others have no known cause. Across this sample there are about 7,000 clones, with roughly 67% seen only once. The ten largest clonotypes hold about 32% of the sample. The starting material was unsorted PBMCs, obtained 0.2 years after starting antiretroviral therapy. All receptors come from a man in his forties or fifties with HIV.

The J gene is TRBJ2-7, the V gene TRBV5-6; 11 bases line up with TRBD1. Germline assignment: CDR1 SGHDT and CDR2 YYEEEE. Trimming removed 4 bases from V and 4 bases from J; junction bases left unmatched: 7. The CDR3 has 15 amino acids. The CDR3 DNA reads TGTGCCAGCAGCGGTCAAGGGACAGGGGGTTACGAGCAGTACTTC. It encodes CASSGQGTGGYEQYF.

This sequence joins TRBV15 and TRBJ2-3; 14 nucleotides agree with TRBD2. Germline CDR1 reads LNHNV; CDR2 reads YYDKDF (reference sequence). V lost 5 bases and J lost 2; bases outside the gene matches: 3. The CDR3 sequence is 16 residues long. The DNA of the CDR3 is TGTGCCACCAGCGAGGGACTAGCGGGGGCCACAGATACGCAGTATTTT. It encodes CATSEGLAGATDTQYF. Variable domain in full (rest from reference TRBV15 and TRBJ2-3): DAMVIQNPRYQVTQFGKPVTLSCSQTLNHNVMYWYQQKSSQAPKLLFHYYDKDFNNEADTPDNFQSRRPNTSFCFLDIRSPGLGDTAMYLCATSEGLAGATDTQYFGPGTRLTVL.

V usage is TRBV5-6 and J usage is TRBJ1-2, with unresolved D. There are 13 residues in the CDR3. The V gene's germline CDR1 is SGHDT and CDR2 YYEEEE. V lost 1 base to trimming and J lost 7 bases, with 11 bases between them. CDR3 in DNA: TGTGCCAGCAGCTTGCAGGTGGAAGGTGGCTACACCTTC. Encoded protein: CASSLQVEGGYTF.

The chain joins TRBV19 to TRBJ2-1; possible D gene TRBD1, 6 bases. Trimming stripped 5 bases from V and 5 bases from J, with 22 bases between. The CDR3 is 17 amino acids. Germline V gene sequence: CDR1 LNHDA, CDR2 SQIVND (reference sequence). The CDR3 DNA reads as TGTGCCAGTAGTCTAGGAGGTGGGGCAGGGGTCCACAATGAGCAGTTCTTC. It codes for CASSLGGGAGVHNEQFF.

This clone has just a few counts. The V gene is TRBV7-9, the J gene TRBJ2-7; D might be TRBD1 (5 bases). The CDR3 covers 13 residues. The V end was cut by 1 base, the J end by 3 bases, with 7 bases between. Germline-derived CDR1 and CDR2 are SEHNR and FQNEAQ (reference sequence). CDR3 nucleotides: TGTGCCAGCAGCTTAGGACAGTTCTACGAGCAGTACTTC. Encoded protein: CASSLGQFYEQYF.

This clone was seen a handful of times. This chain's CDR3 is CASSATTGELFF. The CDR3 DNA reads as TGTGCCAGCAGCGCTACCACCGGGGAGCTGTTTTTT. This chain links TRBV9 with TRBJ2-2, with unresolved D. V was clipped by 3 bases and J by 4 bases, with 4 bases between them. This CDR3 has 12 residues. Germline V gives CDR1 SGDLS, CDR2 YYNGEE.

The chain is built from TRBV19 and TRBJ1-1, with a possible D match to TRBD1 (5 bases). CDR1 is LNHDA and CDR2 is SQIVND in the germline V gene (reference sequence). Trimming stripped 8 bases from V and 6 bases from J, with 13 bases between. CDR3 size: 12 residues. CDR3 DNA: TGTGCCAGTTCATGGGGGACCTCTGAAGCTTTCTTT. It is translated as CASSWGTSEAFF.

The CDR3 spells CASSLEGGVYEQYF. Here the CDR3 DNA reads TGTGCCAGCAGCTTGGAGGGAGGGGTCTACGAGCAGTACTTC. The rearrangement links TRBV5-4 to TRBJ2-7; TRBD2 aligns across 7 bases. The CDR3 sequence is 14 residues long. In germline, CDR1 is SGHNT, CDR2 YYREEE (reference sequence). Trimming took 0 bases from V and 3 from J; bases not matched to a gene: 3.

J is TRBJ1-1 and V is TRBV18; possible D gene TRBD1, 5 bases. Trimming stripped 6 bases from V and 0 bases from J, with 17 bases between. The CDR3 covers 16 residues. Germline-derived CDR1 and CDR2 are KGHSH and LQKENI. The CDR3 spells CASSPYITGVNTEAFF. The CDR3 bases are TGTGCCAGCTCCCCCTATATAACAGGAGTGAACACTGAAGCTTTCTTT.

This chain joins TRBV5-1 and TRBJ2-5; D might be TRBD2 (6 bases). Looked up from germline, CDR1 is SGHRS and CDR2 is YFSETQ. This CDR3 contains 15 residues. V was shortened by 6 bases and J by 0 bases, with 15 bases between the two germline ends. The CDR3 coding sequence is TGCGCCAGCACGATTGGGGGGAGAAACCAAGAGACCCAGTACTTC. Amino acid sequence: CASTIGGRNQETQYF.

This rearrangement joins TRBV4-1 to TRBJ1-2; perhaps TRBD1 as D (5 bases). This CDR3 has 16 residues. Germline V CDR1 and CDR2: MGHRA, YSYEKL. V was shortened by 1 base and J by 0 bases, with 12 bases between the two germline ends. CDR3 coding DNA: TGCGCCAGCAGCCAAGCAGGGATGGGAGCTAACTATGGCTACACCTTC. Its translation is CASSQAGMGANYGYTF.

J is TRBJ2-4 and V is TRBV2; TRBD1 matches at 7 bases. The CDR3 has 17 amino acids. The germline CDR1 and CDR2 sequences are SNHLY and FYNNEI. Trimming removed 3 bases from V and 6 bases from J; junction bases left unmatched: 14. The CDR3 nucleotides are TGTGCCAGCAGTGAGTTTACAGGGGTTGGGGAAGGAAACATTCAGTACTTC. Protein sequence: CASSEFTGVGEGNIQYF.

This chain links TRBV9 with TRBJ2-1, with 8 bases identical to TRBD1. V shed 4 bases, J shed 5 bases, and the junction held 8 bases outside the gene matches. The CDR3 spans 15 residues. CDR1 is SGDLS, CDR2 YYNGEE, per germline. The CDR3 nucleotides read TGTGCCAGCAGCACTCAGGGGGCTCGGGACAATGAGCAGTTCTTC. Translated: CASSTQGARDNEQFF.

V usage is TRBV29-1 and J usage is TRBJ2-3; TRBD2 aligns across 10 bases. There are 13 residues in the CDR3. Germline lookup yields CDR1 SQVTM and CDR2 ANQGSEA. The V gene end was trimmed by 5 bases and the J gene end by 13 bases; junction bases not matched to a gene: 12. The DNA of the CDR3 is TGCAGCGTTTTGAATTCCGGGACTAGCGCCAAGTATTTT. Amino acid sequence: CSVLNSGTSAKYF.

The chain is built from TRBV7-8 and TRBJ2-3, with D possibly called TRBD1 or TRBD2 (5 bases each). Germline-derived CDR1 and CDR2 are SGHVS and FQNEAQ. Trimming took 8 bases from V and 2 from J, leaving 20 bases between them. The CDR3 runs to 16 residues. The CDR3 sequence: CASGPLEGSDTDTQYF. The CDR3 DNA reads TGTGCCAGCGGACCCCTTGAGGGGTCGGACACAGATACGCAGTATTTT.

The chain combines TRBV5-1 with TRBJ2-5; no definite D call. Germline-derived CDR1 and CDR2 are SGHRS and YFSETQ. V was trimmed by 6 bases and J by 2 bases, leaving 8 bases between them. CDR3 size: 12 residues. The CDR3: CASMGIQETQYF. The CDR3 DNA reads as TGCGCCAGCATGGGGATACAAGAGACCCAGTACTTC.

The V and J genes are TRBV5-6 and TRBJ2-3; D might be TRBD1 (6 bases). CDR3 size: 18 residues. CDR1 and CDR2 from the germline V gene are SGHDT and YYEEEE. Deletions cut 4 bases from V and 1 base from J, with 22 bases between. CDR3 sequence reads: CASSPDSAPIEGTDTQYF. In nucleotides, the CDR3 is TGTGCCAGCAGCCCGGACAGCGCCCCGATCGAAGGCACAGATACGCAGTATTTT.

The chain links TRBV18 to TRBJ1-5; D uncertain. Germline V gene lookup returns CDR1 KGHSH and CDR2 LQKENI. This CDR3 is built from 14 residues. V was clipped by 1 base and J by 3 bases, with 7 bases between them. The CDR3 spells CASSPRQVNQPQHF. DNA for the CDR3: TGTGCCAGCTCACCACGCCAGGTCAATCAGCCCCAGCATTTT.

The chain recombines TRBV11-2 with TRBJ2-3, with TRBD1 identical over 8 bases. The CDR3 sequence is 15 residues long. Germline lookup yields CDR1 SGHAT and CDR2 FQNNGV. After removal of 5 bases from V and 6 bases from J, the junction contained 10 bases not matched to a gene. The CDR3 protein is CASSGQGVWRDTQYF. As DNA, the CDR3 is TGTGCCAGCAGCGGACAGGGCGTGTGGCGCGATACGCAGTATTTT.

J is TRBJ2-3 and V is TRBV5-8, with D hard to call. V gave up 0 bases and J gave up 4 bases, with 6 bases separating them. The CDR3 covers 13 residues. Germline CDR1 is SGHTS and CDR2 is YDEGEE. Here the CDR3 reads CASSLGHPDTQYF. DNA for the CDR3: TGTGCCAGCAGCTTGGGACACCCAGATACGCAGTATTTT.

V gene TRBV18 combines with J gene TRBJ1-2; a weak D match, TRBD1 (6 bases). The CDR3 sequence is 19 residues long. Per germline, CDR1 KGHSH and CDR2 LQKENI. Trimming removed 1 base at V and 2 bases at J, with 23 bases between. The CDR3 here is CASSPQFESDRNVNYGYTF. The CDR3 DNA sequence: TGTGCCAGCTCACCACAATTCGAGTCGGACAGAAACGTAAACTATGGCTACACCTTC.